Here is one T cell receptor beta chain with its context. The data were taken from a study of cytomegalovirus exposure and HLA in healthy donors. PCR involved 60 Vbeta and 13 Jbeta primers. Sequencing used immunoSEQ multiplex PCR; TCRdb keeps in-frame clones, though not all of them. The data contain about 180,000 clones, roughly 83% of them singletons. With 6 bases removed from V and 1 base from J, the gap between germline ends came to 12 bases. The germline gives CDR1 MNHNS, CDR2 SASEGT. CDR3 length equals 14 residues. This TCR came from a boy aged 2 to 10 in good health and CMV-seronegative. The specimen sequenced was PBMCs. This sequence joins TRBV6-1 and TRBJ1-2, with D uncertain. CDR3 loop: CASRPGGGNYGYTF. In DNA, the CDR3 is TGTGCCAGCAGGCCCGGCGGAGGTAACTATGGCTACACCTTC.